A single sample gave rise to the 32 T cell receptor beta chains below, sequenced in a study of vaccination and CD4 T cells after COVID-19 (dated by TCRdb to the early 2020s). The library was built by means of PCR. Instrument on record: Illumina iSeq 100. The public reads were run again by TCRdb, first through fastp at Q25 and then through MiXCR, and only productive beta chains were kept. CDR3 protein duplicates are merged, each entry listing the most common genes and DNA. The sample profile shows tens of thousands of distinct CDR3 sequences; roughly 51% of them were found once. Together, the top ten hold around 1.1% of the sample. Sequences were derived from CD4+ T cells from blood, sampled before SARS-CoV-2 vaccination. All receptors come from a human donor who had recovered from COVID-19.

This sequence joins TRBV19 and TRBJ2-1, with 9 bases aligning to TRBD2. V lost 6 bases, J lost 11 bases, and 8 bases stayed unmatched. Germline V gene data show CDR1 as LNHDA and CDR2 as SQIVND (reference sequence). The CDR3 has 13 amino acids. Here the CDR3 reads CASSPREGRKQFF. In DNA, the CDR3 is TGTGCCAGTAGCCCGCGGGAGGGCAGAAAGCAGTTCTTC.

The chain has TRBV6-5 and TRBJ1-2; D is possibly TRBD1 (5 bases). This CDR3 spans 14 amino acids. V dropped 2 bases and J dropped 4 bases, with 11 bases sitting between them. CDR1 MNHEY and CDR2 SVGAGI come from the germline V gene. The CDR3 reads CASSYNSGGYGYTF. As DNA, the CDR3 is TGTGCCAGCAGTTACAATTCTGGGGGCTATGGCTACACCTTC.

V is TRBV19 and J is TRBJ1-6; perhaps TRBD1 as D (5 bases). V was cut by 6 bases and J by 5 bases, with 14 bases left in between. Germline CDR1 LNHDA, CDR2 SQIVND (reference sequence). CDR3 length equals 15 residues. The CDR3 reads CASSGFEGHNSPLHF. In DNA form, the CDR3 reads TGTGCCAGTAGCGGTTTCGAGGGGCATAATTCACCCCTCCACTTT.

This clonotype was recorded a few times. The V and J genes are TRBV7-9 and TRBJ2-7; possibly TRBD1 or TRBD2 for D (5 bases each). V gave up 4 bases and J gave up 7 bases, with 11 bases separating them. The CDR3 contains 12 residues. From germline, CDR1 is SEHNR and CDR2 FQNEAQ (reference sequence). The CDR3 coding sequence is TGTGCCAGCAGCTGGGGCCGAGGGGAGCAGTACTTC. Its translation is CASSWGRGEQYF.

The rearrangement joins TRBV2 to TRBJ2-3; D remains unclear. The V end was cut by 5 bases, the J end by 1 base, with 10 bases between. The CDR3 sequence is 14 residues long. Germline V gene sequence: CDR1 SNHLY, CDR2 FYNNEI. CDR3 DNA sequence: TGTGCCAGCAGTTTCGAAAGGGGCACAGATACGCAGTATTTT. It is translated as CASSFERGTDTQYF. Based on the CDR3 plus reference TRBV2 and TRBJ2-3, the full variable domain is EPEVTQTPSHQVTQMGQEVILRCVPISNHLYFYWYRQILGQKVEFLVSFYNNEISEKSEIFDDQFSVERPDGSNFTLKIRSTKLEDSAMYFCASSFERGTDTQYFGPGTRLTVL.

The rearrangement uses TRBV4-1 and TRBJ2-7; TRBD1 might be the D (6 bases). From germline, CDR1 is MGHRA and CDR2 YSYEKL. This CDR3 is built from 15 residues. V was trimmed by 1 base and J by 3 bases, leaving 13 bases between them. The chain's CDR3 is CASSQAHFRGYEQYF. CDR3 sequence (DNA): TGCGCCAGCAGCCAAGCCCATTTCAGGGGCTACGAGCAGTACTTC.

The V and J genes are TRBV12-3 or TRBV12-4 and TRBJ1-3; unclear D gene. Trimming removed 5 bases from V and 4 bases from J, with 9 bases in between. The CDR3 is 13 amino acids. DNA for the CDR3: TGTGCCAGCAGTCATTATGGGGGAAACACCATATATTTT. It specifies CASSHYGGNTIYF.

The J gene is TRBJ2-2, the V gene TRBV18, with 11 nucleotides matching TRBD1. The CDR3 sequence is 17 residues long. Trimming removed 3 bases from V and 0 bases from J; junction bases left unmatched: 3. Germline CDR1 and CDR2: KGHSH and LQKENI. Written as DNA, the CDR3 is TGTGCCAGCTCACCGGGACAGGGGGGCGCGAACACCGGGGAGCTGTTTTTT. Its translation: CASSPGQGGANTGELFF. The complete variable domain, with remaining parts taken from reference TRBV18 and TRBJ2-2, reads NAGVMQNPRHLVRRRGQEARLRCSPMKGHSHVYWYRQLPEEGLKFMVYLQKENIIDESGMPKERFSAEFPKEGPSILRIQQVVRGDSAAYFCASSPGQGGANTGELFFGEGSRLTVL.

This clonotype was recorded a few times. The CDR3: CASSYPGWSGNTQYF. The CDR3 coding sequence is TGTGCCAGCAGTTACCCAGGGTGGAGTGGGAATACGCAGTATTTT. V and J are TRBV6-2 or TRBV6-3 and TRBJ2-3, with TRBD1 as a possible D gene (5 bases). Germline V gene lookup returns CDR1 MNHEY and CDR2 SVGEGT. This CDR3 comprises 15 residues. The V gene lost 2 bases and the J gene lost 7 bases, with 16 bases spanning the gap.

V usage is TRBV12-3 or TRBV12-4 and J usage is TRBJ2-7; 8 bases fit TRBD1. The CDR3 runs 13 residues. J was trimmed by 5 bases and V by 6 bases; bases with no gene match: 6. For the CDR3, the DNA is TGTGCCAGCAGGAGGGACAGGACGCACGAGCAGTACTTC. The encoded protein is CASRRDRTHEQYF.

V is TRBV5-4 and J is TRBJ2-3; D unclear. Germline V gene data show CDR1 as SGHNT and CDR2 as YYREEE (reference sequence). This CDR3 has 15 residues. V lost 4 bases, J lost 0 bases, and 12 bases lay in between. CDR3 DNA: TGTGCCAGCAGCCTGAGCAGTTCTAGCACAGATACGCAGTATTTT. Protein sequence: CASSLSSSSTDTQYF.

The CDR3 DNA reads as TGCAGTGCCCCCGCGAGCGGAGGTTCCTACGAGCAGTACTTC. It translates to CSAPASGGSYEQYF. The chain is built from TRBV20-1 and TRBJ2-7, with D possibly matching TRBD2 (5 bases). The CDR3 is 14 amino acids. The germline gives CDR1 DFQATT, CDR2 SNEGSKA (reference sequence). With 6 bases removed from V and 1 base from J, the gap between germline ends came to 16 bases.

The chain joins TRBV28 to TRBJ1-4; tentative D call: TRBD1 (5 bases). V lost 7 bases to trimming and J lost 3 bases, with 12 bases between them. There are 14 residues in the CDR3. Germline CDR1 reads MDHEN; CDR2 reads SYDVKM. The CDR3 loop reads CASNWGIANEKLFF. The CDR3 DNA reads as TGTGCCAGCAATTGGGGGATAGCTAATGAAAAACTGTTTTTT.

The CDR3 nucleotides are TGTGCCAGTAGTCCAGGGACAGTTTCCAAAGAGACCCAGTACTTC. Protein sequence: CASSPGTVSKETQYF. This rearrangement joins TRBV19 to TRBJ2-5; 7 bases match TRBD1. The CDR3 covers 15 residues. V was clipped by 5 bases and J by 3 bases; unmatched bases: 9. Germline V gene data show CDR1 as LNHDA and CDR2 as SQIVND (reference sequence).

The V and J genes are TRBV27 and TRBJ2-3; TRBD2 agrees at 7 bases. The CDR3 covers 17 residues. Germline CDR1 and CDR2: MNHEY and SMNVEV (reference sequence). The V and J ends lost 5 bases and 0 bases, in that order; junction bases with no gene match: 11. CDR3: CASSIVTSSSSTDTQYF. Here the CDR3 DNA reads TGTGCCAGCAGTATAGTGACTAGCTCTAGTAGCACAGATACGCAGTATTTT.

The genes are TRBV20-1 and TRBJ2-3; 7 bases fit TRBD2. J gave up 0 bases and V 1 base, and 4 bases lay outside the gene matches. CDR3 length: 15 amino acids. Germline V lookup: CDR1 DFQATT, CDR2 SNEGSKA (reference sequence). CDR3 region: CSARATSDSTDTQYF. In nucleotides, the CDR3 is TGCAGTGCTAGAGCTACTAGCGACAGCACAGATACGCAGTATTTT.

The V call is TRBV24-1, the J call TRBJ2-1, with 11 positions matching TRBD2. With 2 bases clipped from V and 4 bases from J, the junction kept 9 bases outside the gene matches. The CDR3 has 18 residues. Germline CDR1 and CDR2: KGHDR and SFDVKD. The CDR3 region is CATSDYTSGSPPYNEQFF. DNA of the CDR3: TGTGCCACCAGTGATTACACTAGCGGGAGCCCCCCGTACAATGAGCAGTTCTTC.

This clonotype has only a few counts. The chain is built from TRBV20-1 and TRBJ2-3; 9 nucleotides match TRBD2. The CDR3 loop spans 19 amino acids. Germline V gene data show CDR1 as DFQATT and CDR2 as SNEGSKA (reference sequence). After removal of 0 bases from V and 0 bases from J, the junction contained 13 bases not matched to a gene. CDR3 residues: CSARDSSGSSGTSTDTQYF. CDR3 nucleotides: TGCAGTGCTAGAGATAGTAGCGGGAGCTCGGGGACTAGCACAGATACGCAGTATTTT.

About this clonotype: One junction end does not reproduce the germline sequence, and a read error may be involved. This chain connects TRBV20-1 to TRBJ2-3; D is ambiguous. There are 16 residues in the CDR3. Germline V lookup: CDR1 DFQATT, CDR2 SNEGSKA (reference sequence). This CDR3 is CNASFIGREITDTQYF. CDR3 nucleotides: TGCAATGCTAGTTTTATCGGGCGCGAGATCACAGATACGCAGTATTTT.

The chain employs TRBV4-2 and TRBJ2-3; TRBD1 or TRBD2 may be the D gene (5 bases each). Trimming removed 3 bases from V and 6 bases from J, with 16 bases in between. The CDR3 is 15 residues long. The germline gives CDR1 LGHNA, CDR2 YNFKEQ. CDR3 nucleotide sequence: TGTGCCAGCAGCCAGGGGGAGCTGACCAAGGATACGCAGTATTTT. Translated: CASSQGELTKDTQYF.

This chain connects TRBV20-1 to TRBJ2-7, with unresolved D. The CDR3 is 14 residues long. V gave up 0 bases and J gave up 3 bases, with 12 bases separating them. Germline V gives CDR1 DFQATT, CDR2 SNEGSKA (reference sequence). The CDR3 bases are TGCAGTGCTAGAGATCAAGACTCCGGCTACGAGCAGTACTTC. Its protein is CSARDQDSGYEQYF.

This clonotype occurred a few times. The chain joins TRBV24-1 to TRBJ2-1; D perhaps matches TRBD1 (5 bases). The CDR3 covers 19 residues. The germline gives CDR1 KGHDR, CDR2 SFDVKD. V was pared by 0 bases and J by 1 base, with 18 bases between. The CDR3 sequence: CATSDLGHGDLGSYNEQFF. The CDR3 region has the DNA TGTGCCACCAGTGATTTGGGACACGGAGATCTGGGATCCTACAATGAGCAGTTCTTC.

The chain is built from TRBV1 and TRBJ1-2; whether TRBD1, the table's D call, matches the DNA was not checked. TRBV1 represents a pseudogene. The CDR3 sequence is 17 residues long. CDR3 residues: CTSSQDGDRGLNYGYTF. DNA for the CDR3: TGCACCAGCAGCCAAGATGGGGACAGGGGCCTTAACTATGGCTACACCTTC.

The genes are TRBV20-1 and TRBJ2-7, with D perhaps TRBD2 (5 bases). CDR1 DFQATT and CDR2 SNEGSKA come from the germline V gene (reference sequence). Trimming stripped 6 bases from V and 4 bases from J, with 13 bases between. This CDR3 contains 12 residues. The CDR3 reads CSAIVLAYEQYF. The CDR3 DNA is TGCAGTGCCATAGTGTTAGCGTACGAGCAGTACTTC.

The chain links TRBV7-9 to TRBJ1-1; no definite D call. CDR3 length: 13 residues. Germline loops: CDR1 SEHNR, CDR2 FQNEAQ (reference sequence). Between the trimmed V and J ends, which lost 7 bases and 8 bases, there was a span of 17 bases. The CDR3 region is CASTPGSTGEAFF. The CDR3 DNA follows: TGTGCCAGCACCCCAGGTTCTACGGGAGAAGCTTTCTTT.

CDR3: CASSRGLVSGPETQYF. The CDR3 coding sequence is TGTGCCAGCAGTCGGGGGTTGGTCTCGGGGCCAGAGACCCAGTACTTC. The V and J genes are TRBV6-2 or TRBV6-3 and TRBJ2-5; D may be TRBD2 (6 bases). Trimming pared 5 bases from V and 4 bases from J, leaving 20 bases between. The CDR3 sequence is 16 residues long. Germline V gene lookup returns CDR1 MNHEY and CDR2 SVGEGT.

Here the CDR3 DNA reads TGCAGTGTCAAGCGGGACTCAGGACCAGATACGCAGTATTTT. As protein: CSVKRDSGPDTQYF. The chain recombines TRBV20-1 with TRBJ2-3; 7 positions agree with TRBD2. V was clipped by 7 bases and J by 4 bases; unmatched bases: 11. This CDR3 region has 14 residues. Looked up from germline, CDR1 is DFQATT and CDR2 is SNEGSKA (reference sequence).

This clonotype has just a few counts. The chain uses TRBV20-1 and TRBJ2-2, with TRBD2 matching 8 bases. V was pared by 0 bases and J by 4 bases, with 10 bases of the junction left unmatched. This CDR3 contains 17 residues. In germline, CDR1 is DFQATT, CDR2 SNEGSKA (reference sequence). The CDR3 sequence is CSARDLERESGTGELFF. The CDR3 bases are TGCAGTGCTAGAGATCTCGAGCGGGAGTCGGGCACCGGGGAGCTGTTTTTT.

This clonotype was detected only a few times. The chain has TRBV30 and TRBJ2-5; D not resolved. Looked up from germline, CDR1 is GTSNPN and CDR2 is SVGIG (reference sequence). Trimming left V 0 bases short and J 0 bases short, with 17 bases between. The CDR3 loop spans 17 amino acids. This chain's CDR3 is CAWSVPRRTADQETQYF. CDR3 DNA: TGTGCCTGGAGTGTACCTCGAAGGACGGCGGACCAAGAGACCCAGTACTTC.

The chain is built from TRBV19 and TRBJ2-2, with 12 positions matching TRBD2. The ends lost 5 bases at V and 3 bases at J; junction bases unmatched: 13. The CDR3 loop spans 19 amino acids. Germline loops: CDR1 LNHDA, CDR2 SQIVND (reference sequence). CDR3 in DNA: TGTGCCAGTAGTCCGGACGGAGGACTAGCGGGAAGTGACACCGGGGAGCTGTTTTTT. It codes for CASSPDGGLAGSDTGELFF.

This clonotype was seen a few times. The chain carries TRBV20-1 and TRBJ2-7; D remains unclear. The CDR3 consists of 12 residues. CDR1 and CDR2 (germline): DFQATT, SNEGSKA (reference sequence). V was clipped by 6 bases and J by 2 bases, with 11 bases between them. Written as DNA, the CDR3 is TGCAGTGCGCCGACGAATACCTACGAGCAGTACTTC. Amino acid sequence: CSAPTNTYEQYF.

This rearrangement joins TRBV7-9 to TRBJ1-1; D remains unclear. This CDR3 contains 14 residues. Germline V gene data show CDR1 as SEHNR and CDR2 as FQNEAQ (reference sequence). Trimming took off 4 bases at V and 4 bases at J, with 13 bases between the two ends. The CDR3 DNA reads TGTGCCAGCAGCTCCGAAGGGTTGGGCACTGAAGCTTTCTTT. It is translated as CASSSEGLGTEAFF.